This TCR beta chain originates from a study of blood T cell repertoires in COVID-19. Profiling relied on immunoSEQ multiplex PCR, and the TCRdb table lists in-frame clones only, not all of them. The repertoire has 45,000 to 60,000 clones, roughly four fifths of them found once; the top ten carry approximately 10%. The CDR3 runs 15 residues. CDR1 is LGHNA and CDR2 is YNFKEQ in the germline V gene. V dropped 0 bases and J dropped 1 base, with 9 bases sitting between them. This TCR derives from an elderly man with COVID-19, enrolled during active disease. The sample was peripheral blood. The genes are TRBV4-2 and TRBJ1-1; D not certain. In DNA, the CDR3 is TGTGCCAGCAGCCAAGAGTCGGCGGGGAACACTGAAGCTTTCTTT. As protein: CASSQESAGNTEAFF.